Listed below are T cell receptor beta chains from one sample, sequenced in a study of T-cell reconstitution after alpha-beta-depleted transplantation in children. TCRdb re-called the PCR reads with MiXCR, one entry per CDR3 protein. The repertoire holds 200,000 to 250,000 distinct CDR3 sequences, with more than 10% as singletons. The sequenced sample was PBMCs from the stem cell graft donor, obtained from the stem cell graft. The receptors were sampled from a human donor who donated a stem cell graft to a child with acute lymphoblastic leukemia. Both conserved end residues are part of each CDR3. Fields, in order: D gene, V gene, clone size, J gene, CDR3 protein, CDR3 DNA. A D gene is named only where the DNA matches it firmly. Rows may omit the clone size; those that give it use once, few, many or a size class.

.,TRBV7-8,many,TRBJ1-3,CASSLRGGNTIYF,TGTGCCAGCAGCTTAAGGGGTGGAAACACCATATATTTT
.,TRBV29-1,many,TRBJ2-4,CSVTLDIQYF,TGCAGCGTCACTCTGGACATTCAGTACTTC
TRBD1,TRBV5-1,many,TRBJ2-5,CASSLARQGAGETQYF,TGCGCCAGCAGCTTGGCCCGACAGGGGGCAGGGGAGACCCAGTACTTC
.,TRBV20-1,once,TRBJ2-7,CSARVRVHEQYF,TGCAGTGCTAGAGTGAGGGTCCACGAGCAGTACTTC
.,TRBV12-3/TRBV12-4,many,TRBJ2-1,CASSFRVGSYNEQFF,TGTGCCAGCAGTTTTAGAGTAGGTAGCTACAATGAGCAGTTCTTC
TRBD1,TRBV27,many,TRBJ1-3,CASSSKQGLAGNTIYF,TGTGCCAGCAGTTCGAAACAGGGGTTGGCTGGAAACACCATATATTTT
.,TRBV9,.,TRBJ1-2,CASSEDGGALYGYTF,TGTGCCAGCAGCGAAGACGGAGGGGCCCTCTATGGCTACACCTTC
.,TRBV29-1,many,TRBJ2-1,CSVGGSVNNEQFF,TGCAGCGTTGGGGGTAGCGTAAACAATGAGCAGTTCTTC
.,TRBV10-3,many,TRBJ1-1,CAISELRQANTEAFF,TGTGCCATCAGTGAGTTACGACAGGCGAACACTGAAGCTTTCTTT
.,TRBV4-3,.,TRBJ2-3,CASSSRVGRTDTQYF,TGCGCCAGCAGCTCCCGCGTAGGACGCACAGATACGCAGTATTTT
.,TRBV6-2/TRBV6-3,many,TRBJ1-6,CASSYSTPGSDSPLHF,TGTGCCAGCAGTTACTCGACACCCGGGTCCGATTCACCCCTCCACTTT
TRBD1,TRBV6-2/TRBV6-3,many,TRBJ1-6,CASSLEQGASRNSPLHF,TGTGCCAGCAGTTTGGAACAGGGGGCTTCTCGGAATTCACCCCTCCACTTT
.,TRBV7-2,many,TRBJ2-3,CASSRIKDRLPTDTQYF,TGTGCCAGCAGCCGGATTAAAGACCGACTGCCCACAGATACGCAGTATTTT
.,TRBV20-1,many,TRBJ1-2,CSANFNYGYTF,TGCAGTGCTAACTTCAACTATGGCTACACCTTC
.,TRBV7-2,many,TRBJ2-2,CASSLGPNGELFF,TGTGCCAGCAGTCTAGGGCCCAACGGGGAGCTGTTTTTT
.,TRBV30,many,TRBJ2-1,CAWAVGGISVEQFF,TGTGCCTGGGCGGTTGGGGGAATCAGCGTTGAGCAGTTCTTC
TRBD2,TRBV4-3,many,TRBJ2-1,CASILGGRLSYNEQFF,TGCGCCAGCATCTTGGGGGGGAGGCTCTCCTACAATGAGCAGTTCTTC
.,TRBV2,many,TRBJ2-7,CASTGNSYEQYF,TGTGCCAGCACGGGGAACTCCTACGAGCAGTACTTC
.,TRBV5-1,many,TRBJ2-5,CASSLRGSAEETQYF,TGCGCCAGCAGCTTGAGAGGAAGCGCGGAAGAGACCCAGTACTTC
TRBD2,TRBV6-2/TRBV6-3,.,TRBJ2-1,CASSYGLAAYNEQFF,TGTGCCAGCAGTTACGGACTAGCAGCCTACAATGAGCAGTTCTTC
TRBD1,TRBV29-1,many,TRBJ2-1,CSAGTGGDEQFF,TGCAGCGCCGGGACAGGGGGCGATGAGCAGTTCTTC
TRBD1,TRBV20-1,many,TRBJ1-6,CSAGRVGQGVNSPLHF,TGCAGTGCTGGCCGAGTGGGACAGGGGGTGAATTCACCCCTCCACTTT
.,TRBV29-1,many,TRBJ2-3,CSAIGVVSTDTQYF,TGCAGCGCGATTGGGGTGGTAAGCACAGATACGCAGTATTTT
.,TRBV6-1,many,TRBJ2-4,CASRPGGGLNIQYF,TGTGCCAGCAGGCCGGGAGGGGGCTTAAACATTCAGTACTTC
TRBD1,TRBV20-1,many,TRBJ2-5,CSANGQGVETQYF,TGCAGTGCTAACGGACAGGGTGTGGAGACCCAGTACTTC
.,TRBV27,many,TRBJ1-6,CASSFSGNSPLHF,TGTGCCAGCAGTTTTAGTGGGAATTCACCCCTCCACTTT
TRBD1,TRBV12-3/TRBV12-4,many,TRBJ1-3,CASSSQGAGNTIYF,TGTGCCAGCAGTTCACAGGGGGCTGGAAACACCATATATTTT
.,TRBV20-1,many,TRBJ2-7,CSARRTGRFGYEQYF,TGCAGTGCTAGAAGGACTGGACGATTCGGGTACGAGCAGTACTTC
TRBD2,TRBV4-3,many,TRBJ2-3,CASSQSSGGTDTQYF,TGCGCCAGCAGCCAGAGTAGCGGGGGTACAGATACGCAGTATTTT
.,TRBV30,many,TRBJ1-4,CAWKADGLSEKLFF,TGTGCCTGGAAAGCCGACGGGTTGAGTGAAAAACTGTTTTTT
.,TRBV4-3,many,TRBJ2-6,CASSQDSSGSGANVLTF,TGCGCCAGCAGCCAAGATTCATCCGGGTCTGGGGCCAACGTCCTGACTTTC
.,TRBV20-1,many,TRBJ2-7,CSARDGGHDYEQYF,TGCAGTGCTAGAGATGGCGGGCATGACTACGAGCAGTACTTC
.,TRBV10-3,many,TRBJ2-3,CAISESGGYTDTQYF,TGTGCCATCAGTGAGTCAGGGGGATACACAGATACGCAGTATTTT
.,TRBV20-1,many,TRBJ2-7,CSARPGAQEQYF,TGCAGTGCTAGACCGGGGGCGCAGGAGCAGTACTTC
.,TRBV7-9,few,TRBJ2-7,CASSLGAFEQYF,TGTGCCAGCAGCTTAGGAGCCTTTGAGCAGTACTTC
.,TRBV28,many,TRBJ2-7,CASRPTLGEQYF,TGTGCCAGCAGACCGACACTCGGCGAGCAGTACTTC
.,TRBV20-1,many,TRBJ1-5,CSARQGASNQPQHF,TGCAGTGCTAGACAGGGCGCCAGCAATCAGCCCCAGCATTTT
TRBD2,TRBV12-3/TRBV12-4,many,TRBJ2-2,CASSLAGLAAGELFF,TGTGCCAGCAGTTTAGCGGGACTAGCCGCCGGGGAGCTGTTTTTT
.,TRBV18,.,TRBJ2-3,CASSLKTRGTDTQYF,TGTGCCAGCTCACTCAAAACAAGGGGCACAGATACGCAGTATTTT
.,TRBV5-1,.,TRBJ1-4,CASSLTPAGTNEKLFF,TGCGCCAGCAGCTTGACCCCAGCCGGAACTAATGAAAAACTGTTTTTT
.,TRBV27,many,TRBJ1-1,CASKWQLNTEAFF,TGTGCCAGCAAGTGGCAACTGAACACTGAAGCTTTCTTT
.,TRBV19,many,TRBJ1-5,CASSIEVNQPQHF,TGTGCCAGTAGTATAGAGGTTAATCAGCCCCAGCATTTT